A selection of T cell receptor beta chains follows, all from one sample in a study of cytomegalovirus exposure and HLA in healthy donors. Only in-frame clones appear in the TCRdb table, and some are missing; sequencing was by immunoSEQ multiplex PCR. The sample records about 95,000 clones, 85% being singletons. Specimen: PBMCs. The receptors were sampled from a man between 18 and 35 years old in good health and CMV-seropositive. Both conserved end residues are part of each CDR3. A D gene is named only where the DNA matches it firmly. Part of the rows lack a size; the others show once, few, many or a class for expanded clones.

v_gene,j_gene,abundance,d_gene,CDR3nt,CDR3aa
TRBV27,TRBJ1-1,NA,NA,TGTGCCAGCAGTTTATCGGCAGGGCCGAACACTGAAGCTTTCTTT,CASSLSAGPNTEAFF
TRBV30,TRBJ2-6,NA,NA,TGTGCCTGGTCCGGGACAAGCTCTGGGGCCAACGTCCTGACTTTC,CAWSGTSSGANVLTF
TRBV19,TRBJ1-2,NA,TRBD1,TGTGCCAGTACCCCCGGACAGGGCGCTGGCTACACCTTC,CASTPGQGAGYTF
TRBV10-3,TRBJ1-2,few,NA,TGTGCCATCAGTTCAGGACAGCCTAACTATGGCTACACCTTC,CAISSGQPNYGYTF
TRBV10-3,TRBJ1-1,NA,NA,TGTGCCATCAGTGAGACGCTGACCGGGGATGCTGAAGCTTTCTTT,CAISETLTGDAEAFF
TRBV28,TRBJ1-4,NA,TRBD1,TGTGCCAGTAGTACCGGGACAGGGAATGAAAAACTGTTTTTT,CASSTGTGNEKLFF
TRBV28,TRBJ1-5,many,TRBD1,TGTGCCAGCAGTTTTGGGACAGGGGGGTATAGCAATCAGCCCCAGCATTTT,CASSFGTGGYSNQPQHF
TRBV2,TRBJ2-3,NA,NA,TGTGCCAGCAGTTACATGTCTAGCACAGATACGCAGTATTTT,CASSYMSSTDTQYF
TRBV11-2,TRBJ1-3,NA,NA,TGTGCCAGCAGCTTAGCGGGGGACACCATATATTTT,CASSLAGDTIYF
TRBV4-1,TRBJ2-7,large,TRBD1,TGCGCCAGCAGCCCTTCTACCGGGACAGGGTCCTACGAGCAGTACTTC,CASSPSTGTGSYEQYF
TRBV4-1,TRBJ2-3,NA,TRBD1,TGCGCCAGCAGCCAGGGGGACAGGGGGCTTAGAGATACGCAGTATTTT,CASSQGDRGLRDTQYF
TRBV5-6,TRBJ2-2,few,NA,TGTGCCAGCAGCGCGGGACAGAGATACACCGGGGAGCTGTTTTTT,CASSAGQRYTGELFF
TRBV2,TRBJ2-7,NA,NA,TGTGCCAGCAGAGAAGGTTTCAGGAAAACATCCTACGAGCAGTACTTC,CASREGFRKTSYEQYF
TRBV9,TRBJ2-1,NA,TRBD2,TGTGCCAGCAGCCCGAGCGGGAGGGTGGACAATGAGCAGTTCTTC,CASSPSGRVDNEQFF
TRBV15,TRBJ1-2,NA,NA,TGTGCCACCAGCAGAGATCGGGGAGGAGGCCTTGGATATGGCTACACCTTC,CATSRDRGGGLGYGYTF
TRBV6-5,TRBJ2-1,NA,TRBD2,TGTGCCAGCAGCCCGACTAGCGGGAGCAGGAATGAGCAGTTCTTC,CASSPTSGSRNEQFF
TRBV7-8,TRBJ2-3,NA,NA,TGTGCCAGCAGCTCCGCACCCCCCGGGGTTGGACTGCCCGCCACCGGGGATACGCAGTATTTT,CASSSAPPGVGLPATGDTQYF
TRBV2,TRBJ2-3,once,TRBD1,TGTGCCAGCAGGGGACAGACCACAGATACGCAGTATTTT,CASRGQTTDTQYF
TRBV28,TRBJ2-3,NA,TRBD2,TGTGCCAGCAGTTTGAGCGGGAGTCGCTCAGATACGCAGTATTTT,CASSLSGSRSDTQYF
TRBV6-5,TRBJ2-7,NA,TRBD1,TGTGCCAGCCGGGACAGGGGCTTCTACGAGCAGTACTTC,CASRDRGFYEQYF
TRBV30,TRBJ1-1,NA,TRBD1,TGTGCCTGGAGTGGGCCGGACAGGCCTTGGGGGGCTTTCTTT,CAWSGPDRPWGAFF
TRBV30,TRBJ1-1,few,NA,TGTGCCTGGAGTGTAGCGTCTGAAGCTTTCTTT,CAWSVASEAFF
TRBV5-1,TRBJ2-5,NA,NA,TGCGCCAGCAGCTTCTCTGGGGAGAGCGGCGAGACCCAGTACTTC,CASSFSGESGETQYF
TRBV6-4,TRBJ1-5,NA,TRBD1,TGTGCCAGCAGTGATCGGGACAGGGGGGATCAGCCCCAGCATTTT,CASSDRDRGDQPQHF
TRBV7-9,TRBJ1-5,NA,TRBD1,TGTGCCAGCAGCTGGGACAGGACCCCAGGTCAGCCCCAGCATTTT,CASSWDRTPGQPQHF